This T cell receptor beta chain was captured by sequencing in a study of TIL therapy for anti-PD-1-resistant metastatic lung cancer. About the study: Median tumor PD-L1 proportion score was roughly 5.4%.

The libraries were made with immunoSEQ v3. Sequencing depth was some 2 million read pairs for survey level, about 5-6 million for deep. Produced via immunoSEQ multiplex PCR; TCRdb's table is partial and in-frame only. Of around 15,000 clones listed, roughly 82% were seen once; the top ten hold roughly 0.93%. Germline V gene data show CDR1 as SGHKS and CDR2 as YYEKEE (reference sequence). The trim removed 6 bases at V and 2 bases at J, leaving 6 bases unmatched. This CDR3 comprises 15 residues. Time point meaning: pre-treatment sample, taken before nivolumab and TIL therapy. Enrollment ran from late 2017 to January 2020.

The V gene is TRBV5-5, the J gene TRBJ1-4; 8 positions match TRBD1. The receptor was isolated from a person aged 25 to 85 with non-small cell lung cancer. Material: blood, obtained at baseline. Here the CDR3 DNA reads TGTGCCAGCACCCGACAGGGGCGGACTAATGAAAAACTGTTTTTT. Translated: CASTRQGRTNEKLFF.